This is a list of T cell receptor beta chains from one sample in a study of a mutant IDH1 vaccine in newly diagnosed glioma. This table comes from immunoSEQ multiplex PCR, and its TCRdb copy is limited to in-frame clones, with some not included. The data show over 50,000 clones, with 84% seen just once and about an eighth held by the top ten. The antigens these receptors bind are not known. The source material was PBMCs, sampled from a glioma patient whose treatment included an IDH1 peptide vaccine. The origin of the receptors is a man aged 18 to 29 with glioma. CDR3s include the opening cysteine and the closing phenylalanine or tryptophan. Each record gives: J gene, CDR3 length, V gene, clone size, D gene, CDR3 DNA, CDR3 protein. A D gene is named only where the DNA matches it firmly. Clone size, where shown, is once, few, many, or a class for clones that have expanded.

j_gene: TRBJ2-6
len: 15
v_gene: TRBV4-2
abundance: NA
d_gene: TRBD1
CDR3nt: TGTGCCAGCAGCCGCAGACAGGGGTACGCCAACGTCCTGACTTTC
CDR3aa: CASSRRQGYANVLTF

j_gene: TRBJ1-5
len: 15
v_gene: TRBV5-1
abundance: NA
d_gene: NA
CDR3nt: TGCGCCAGCAGCTTGGGGTATGCAGGGGATCAGCCCCAGCATTTT
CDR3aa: CASSLGYAGDQPQHF

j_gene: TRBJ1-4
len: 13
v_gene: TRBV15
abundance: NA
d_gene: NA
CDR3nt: TGTGCCACCAGCGTTTGGAGGTGGGAAAAACTGTTTTTT
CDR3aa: CATSVWRWEKLFF

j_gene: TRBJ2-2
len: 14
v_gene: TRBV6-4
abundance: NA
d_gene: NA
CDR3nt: TGTGCCAGCAGTGACTCAGAGGACACCGGGGAGCTGTTTTTT
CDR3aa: CASSDSEDTGELFF

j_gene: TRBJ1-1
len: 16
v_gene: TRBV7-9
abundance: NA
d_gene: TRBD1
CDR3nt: TGTGCCAGCAGCGCCCCGACAGGGCCTATGAACACTGAAGCTTTCTTT
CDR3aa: CASSAPTGPMNTEAFF

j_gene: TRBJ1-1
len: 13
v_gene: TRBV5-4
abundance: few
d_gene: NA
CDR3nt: TGTGCCAGCAGCTTAGCGAGGGACACTGAAGCTTTCTTT
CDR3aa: CASSLARDTEAFF

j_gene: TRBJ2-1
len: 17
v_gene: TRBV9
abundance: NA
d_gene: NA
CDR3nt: TGTGCCAGCAGCGTAGGGCTAGCGATAAGCTCCTACAATGAGCAGTTCTTC
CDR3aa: CASSVGLAISSYNEQFF

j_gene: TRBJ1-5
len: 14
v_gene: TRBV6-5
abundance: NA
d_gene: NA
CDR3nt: TGTGCCAGCAGTTACGGCATTAGCAATCAGCCCCAGCATTTT
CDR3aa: CASSYGISNQPQHF

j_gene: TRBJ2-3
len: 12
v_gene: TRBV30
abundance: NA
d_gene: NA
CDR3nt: TGTGCCTGGGGTCGAGGCACAGATACGCAGTATTTT
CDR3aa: CAWGRGTDTQYF

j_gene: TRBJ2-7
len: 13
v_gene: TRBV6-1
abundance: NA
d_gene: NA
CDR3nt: TGTGCCAGCAGTGAATCTTGGGACTGGGAGCAGTACTTC
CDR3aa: CASSESWDWEQYF

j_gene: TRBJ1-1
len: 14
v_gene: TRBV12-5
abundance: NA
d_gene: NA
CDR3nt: TGTGCTAGTGGTTTCTGGACAGTGAACACTGAAGCTTTCTTT
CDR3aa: CASGFWTVNTEAFF

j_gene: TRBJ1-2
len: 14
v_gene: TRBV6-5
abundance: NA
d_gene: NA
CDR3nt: TGTGCCAGCAGACCTATGGGACGGAACTATGGCTACACCTTC
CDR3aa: CASRPMGRNYGYTF

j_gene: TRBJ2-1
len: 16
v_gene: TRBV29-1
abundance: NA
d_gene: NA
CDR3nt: TGCAGCGTTGAAGATCACCCCGACCGGGACTACAATGAGCAGTTCTTC
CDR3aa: CSVEDHPDRDYNEQFF

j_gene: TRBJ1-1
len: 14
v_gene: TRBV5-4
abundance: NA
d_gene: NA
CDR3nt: TGTGCCAGCAGCTTGGGCGGCAAGAACACTGAAGCTTTCTTT
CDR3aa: CASSLGGKNTEAFF

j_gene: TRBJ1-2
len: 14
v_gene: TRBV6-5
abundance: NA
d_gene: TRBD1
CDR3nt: TGTGCCAGCAGTTACATTCAACAGGGGAATGGCTACACCTTC
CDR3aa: CASSYIQQGNGYTF

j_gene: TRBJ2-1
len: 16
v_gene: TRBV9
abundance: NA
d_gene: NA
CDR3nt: TGTGCCAGCAGCCAACCTTTCGGGAGCTCCTACAATGAGCAGTTCTTC
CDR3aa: CASSQPFGSSYNEQFF

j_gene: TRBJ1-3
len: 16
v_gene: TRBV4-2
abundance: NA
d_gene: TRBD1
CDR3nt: TGTGCCAGCAGCCATGCAGGGGGATTCATCGGAAACACCATATATTTT
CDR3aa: CASSHAGGFIGNTIYF

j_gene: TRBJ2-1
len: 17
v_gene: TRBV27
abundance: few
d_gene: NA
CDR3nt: TGTGCCAGCAGTCTCGCCCGAATAGATCCATCGAGTAATGAGCAGTTCTTC
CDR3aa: CASSLARIDPSSNEQFF

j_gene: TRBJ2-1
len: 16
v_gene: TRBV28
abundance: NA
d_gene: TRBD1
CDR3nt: TGTGCCAGCTTACCTGTAGGGGGCCCAGAGGGCAATGAGCAGTTCTTC
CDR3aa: CASLPVGGPEGNEQFF

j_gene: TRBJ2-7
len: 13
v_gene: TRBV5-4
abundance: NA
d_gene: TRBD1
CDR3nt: TGTGCCAGCAGCTGGGGACAGGGGAACGAGCAGTACTTC
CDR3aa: CASSWGQGNEQYF

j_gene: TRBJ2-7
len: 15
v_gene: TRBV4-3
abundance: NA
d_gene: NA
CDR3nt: TGCGCCAGCAGCCACGATAGGCGCAGTTCCTACGAGCAGTACTTC
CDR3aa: CASSHDRRSSYEQYF

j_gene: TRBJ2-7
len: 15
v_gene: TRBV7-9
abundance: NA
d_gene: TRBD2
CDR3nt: TGTGCCAGCAGCTTAGTGACAGCGGGAGCCGGCGAGCAGTACTTC
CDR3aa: CASSLVTAGAGEQYF

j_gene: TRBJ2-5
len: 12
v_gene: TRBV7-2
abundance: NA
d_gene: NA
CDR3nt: TGTGCCAGCAGCTTAACGCAAGAGACCCAGTACTTC
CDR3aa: CASSLTQETQYF

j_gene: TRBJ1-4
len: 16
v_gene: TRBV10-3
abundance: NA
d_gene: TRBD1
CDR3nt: TGTGCCATCAGTGAGGCCGGGACAGGGTACAGTGAAAAACTGTTTTTT
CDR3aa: CAISEAGTGYSEKLFF

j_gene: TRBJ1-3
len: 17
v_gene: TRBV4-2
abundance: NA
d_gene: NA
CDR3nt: TGTGCCAGCAGCCTCGGGTCCCAGGGGTTTGCTGGAAACACCATATATTTT
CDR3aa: CASSLGSQGFAGNTIYF

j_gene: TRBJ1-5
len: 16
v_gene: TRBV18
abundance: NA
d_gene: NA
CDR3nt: TGTGCCAGCTCACCGCGGGGGGCGGGGTTCAATCAGCCCCAGCATTTT
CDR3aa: CASSPRGAGFNQPQHF

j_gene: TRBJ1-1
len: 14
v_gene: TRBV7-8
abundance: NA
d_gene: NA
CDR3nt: TGTGCCAGCAGCTTAGCACAGGGTCGAACTGAAGCTTTCTTT
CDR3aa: CASSLAQGRTEAFF

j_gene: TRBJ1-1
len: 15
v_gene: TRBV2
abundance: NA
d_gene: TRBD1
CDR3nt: TGTGCCAGCAGTGAAGCAGGGGGGACAGACCAATCAGCTTTCTTT
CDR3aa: CASSEAGGTDQSAFF

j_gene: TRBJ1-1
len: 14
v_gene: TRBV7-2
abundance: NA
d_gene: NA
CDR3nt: TGTGCCAGCAGGATCGGGGAGGTGAACACTGAAGCTTTCTTT
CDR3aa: CASRIGEVNTEAFF

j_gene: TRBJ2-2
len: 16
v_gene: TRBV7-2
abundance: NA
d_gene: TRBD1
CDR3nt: TGTGCCAGCAGCTCCGGGACAGTTAGAACAACCGGGGAGCTGTTTTTT
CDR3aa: CASSSGTVRTTGELFF

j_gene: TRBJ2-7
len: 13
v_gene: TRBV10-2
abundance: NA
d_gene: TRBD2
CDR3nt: TGCGCCAGCAGTGGGGGGGGCTCCTACGAGCAGTACTTC
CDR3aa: CASSGGGSYEQYF